This TCR beta chain was recovered during a study of blood T cell repertoires in COVID-19. Study-wide background: Nucleic acid was either cDNA or gDNA, and it came from T cells, B-cell-depleted T cells, or PBMCs.

Germline V gene data show CDR1 as MNHEY and CDR2 as SMNVEV (reference sequence). V lost 6 bases and J lost 10; bases outside the gene matches: 10. The length of the CDR3 is 15 residues. In the authors' methods: Estimation of nucleated cell counts relied on the amplification of reference gene primers. Measured with immunoSEQ multiplex PCR; TCRdb has only the in-frame clones, and not every one. V, J and clone size reflect that table, while D and trimming were determined from the DNA. The data show approximately 200,000 clones, roughly 84% seen once. This sequence was found in a woman of 80 years or more with COVID-19, enrolled during active disease. The chain has TRBV27 and TRBJ1-6, with 9 bases matching TRBD1. What was sequenced was peripheral blood. CDR3 region: CASRPPGQGISPLHF. The CDR3 DNA is TGTGCCAGCAGACCCCCGGGACAGGGAATCTCACCCCTCCACTTT.